The clone carrying this T cell receptor (beta chain) was seen repeatedly, ten times or more. As yet, its antigen is unknown. TCR alpha and TCR beta cDNA libraries carrying sample barcodes and UMIs were produced by 5'RACE using constant-segment primers. TCRdb itself ran the 5' RACE reads through MiXCR, one entry per CDR3 protein. The sample has some 450,000 distinct CDR3 sequences; around 18% are singletons. This CDR3 has 14 residues. Germline V gene lookup returns CDR1 SGHTA and CDR2 FQGNSA. Trimming took 5 bases from V and 6 from J; bases not matched to a gene: 7. The sample is drawn from a study of T-cell memory formation after mild COVID-19. Turning to the study itself: Among the donors, TCR clusters were largely specific to each donor. Study findings and constraints: There were some responding clones in pre-infection memory, which suggested that cross-reactive memory had joined. The authors did not confirm SARS-CoV-2 specificity of second-wave clones peaking day 37.

This rearrangement joins TRBV7-2 to TRBJ2-3, with 8 bases lining up with TRBD2. Sequencing was performed on PBMCs or a T cell subset sorted from them (not recorded which). The clonotype originates from an adult woman who had mild COVID-19 (a few samples of this study predate the infection). Cell type and time point are not known. The CDR3 DNA is TGTGCCAGCAGCCCTGGACTAGCTCTCGATACGCAGTATTTT. Its protein product is CASSPGLALDTQYF.